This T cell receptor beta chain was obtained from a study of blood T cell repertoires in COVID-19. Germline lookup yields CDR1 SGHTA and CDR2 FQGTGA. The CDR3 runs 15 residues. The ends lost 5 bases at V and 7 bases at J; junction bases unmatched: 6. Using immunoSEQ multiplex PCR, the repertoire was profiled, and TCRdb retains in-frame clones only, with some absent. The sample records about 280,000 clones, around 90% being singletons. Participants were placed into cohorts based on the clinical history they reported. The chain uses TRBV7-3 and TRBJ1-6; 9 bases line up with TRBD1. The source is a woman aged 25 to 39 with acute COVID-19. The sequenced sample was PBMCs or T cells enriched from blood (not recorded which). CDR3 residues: CASSRTGQGNSPLHF. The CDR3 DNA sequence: TGTGCCAGCAGCCGGACGGGACAGGGAAATTCACCCCTCCACTTT.